A single sample is the source of the 20 T cell receptor beta chains below, sequenced in a study of neurological immune-mediated disorders. Indicated time point: longitudinal time-point 2. TCRdb reprocessed the 5' RACE reads via MiXCR and lists one record per CDR3 protein. The sample lists roughly 49,000 distinct CDR3 sequences, around 13% occurring once. The material sequenced was PBMCs. These receptors were taken from a male donor with HTLV-1-associated myelopathy (HAM/TSP).

About this clonotype: A much larger clone lies one base from this, so it may be a read error. The chain carries TRBV20-1 and TRBJ1-5; D is possibly TRBD1 (5 bases). This CDR3 contains 14 residues. Germline CDR1 DFQATT, CDR2 SNEGSKA (reference sequence). The CDR3: CSALGPARNRPQHF. CDR3 coding DNA: TGCAGTGCTCTGGGACCGGCACGGAATCGGCCCCAGCATTTT.

This clonotype was detected ten times or more. J is TRBJ2-5 and V is TRBV4-2; a possible D gene is TRBD1 (7 bases). The length of the CDR3 is 16 residues. The germline CDR1 and CDR2 sequences are LGHNA and YNFKEQ. V lost 4 bases and J lost 1, with 16 bases in between. The CDR3 DNA reads TGTGCCAGCAGCCCATCCAGGGGGGCGACCCAAGAGACCCAGTACTTC. Its protein product is CASSPSRGATQETQYF.

This clonotype has ten or more counts. The CDR3 sequence is CASALLQGQGTEAFF. In DNA, the CDR3 is TGCGCCAGCGCTCTATTACAGGGACAGGGCACTGAAGCTTTCTTT. The chain employs TRBV5-1 and TRBJ1-1, with TRBD1 matching 9 bases. With 7 bases clipped from V and 4 bases from J, the junction kept 11 bases outside the gene matches. The germline CDR1 and CDR2 sequences are SGHRS and YFSETQ. The CDR3 has 15 amino acids.

There are many counts of this clonotype. The CDR3 loop is CSARQGANTEAFF. Here the CDR3 DNA reads TGCAGTGCTAGACAAGGGGCGAACACTGAAGCTTTCTTT. V gene TRBV20-1 combines with J gene TRBJ1-1; TRBD1 might be the D (5 bases). Germline V gene data show CDR1 as DFQATT and CDR2 as SNEGSKA (reference sequence). The ends were cut back, 2 bases at V and 1 base at J, with 8 bases in the middle. The CDR3 is 13 residues long.

This clonotype appeared many times. The chain couples TRBV29-1 to TRBJ2-5; tentative D call: TRBD2 (6 bases). This CDR3 is built from 12 residues. Germline CDR1 and CDR2: SQVTM and ANQGSEA. V was trimmed by 7 bases and J by 4 bases, leaving 13 bases between them. As DNA, the CDR3 is TGCAGCGCCGCGGGGAGGAGAGAGACCCAGTACTTC. Encoded protein: CSAAGRRETQYF. The entire variable domain, with the rest obtained from reference TRBV29-1 and TRBJ2-5, is as follows: SAVISQKPSRDICQRGTSLTIQCQVDSQVTMMFWYRQQPGQSLTLIATANQGSEATYESGFVIDKFPISRPNLTFSTLTVSNMSPEDSSIYLCSAAGRRETQYFGPGTRLLVL.

The J gene is TRBJ2-6, the V gene TRBV19; D uncertain. Trimming took off 1 base at V and 0 bases at J, with 7 bases between the two ends. CDR3 size: 16 residues. Germline loops: CDR1 LNHDA, CDR2 SQIVND (reference sequence). CDR3 nucleotides: TGTGCCAGTAGTATAGCCCACGGCTCTGGGGCCAACGTCCTGACTTTC. It is translated as CASSIAHGSGANVLTF.

This clonotype came up many times. V and J are TRBV7-2 and TRBJ2-2; possible D gene TRBD2, 6 bases. From germline, CDR1 is SGHTA and CDR2 FQGNSA. This CDR3 has 17 amino acids. Trimming stripped 5 bases from V and 4 bases from J, with 20 bases between. As DNA, the CDR3 is TGTGCCAGCAGCCCACCTCCCGCGGGGTCGCTCACCGGGGAGCTGTTTTTT. Its translation is CASSPPPAGSLTGELFF.

This clonotype was recorded at least ten times. Germline is not matched at one junction end, which may reflect a read error. This chain links TRBV11-3 with TRBJ2-1; a weak D match, TRBD2 (5 bases). Germline V gene lookup returns CDR1 SGHNT and CDR2 YENEEA. The CDR3 spans 12 residues. CDR3 in amino acids: CASSLEGNEQFF. CDR3 in DNA: TGTGCCAGCAGCCTAGAGGGAAATGAGCAGTTCTTC. Based on the CDR3 plus reference TRBV11-3 and TRBJ2-1, the full variable domain is EAGVVQSPRYKIIEKKQPVAFWCNPISGHNTLYWYLQNLGQGPELLIRYENEEAVDDSQLPKDRFSAERLKGVDSTLKIQPAELGDSAVYLCASSLEGNEQFFGPGTRLTVL.

This clonotype appeared many times. This chain joins TRBV7-6 and TRBJ2-2; 13 bases line up with TRBD2. With 5 bases clipped from V and 7 bases from J, the junction kept 7 bases outside the gene matches. This CDR3 spans 16 amino acids. CDR1 and CDR2 from the germline V gene are SGHVS and FNYEAQ. The DNA for the CDR3 is TGTGCCAGCAGCCCAACTAGCGGGGGGGCCCTCGGGGAGCTGTTTTTT. Translating it yields CASSPTSGGALGELFF.

This clonotype was picked up many times. CDR3: CSASGGGAQPQHF. The DNA for the CDR3 is TGCAGTGCTAGTGGCGGGGGGGCTCAGCCCCAGCATTTT. The chain combines TRBV20-1 with TRBJ1-5; D possibly corresponds to TRBD1 (6 bases). The CDR3 has 13 residues. Germline V lookup: CDR1 DFQATT, CDR2 SNEGSKA (reference sequence). Between the trimmed V and J ends, which lost 3 bases and 6 bases, there was a span of 12 bases.

This sequence joins TRBV14 and TRBJ2-5, with D hard to call. Deletions cut 0 bases from V and 5 bases from J, with 7 bases between. Per the germline V gene, CDR1 is SGHDN and CDR2 is FVKESK. CDR3 length equals 13 residues. CDR3 coding DNA: TGTGCCAGCAGCCAAGATCGGCGTGAGACCCAGTACTTC. Residues: CASSQDRRETQYF.

This clonotype was picked up many times. The gene calls are TRBV10-3 and TRBJ1-2, with unresolved D. Germline V lookup: CDR1 ENHRY, CDR2 SYGVKD. Deletions cut 1 base from V and 2 bases from J, with 2 bases between. The CDR3 loop spans 12 amino acids. The chain's CDR3 is CAISELNYGYTF. The CDR3 DNA reads as TGTGCCATCAGTGAGTTAAACTATGGCTACACCTTC.

This clonotype appeared many times. This chain connects TRBV20-1 to TRBJ1-4, with a tentative D call TRBD1 (6 bases). Between the trimmed V and J ends, which lost 5 bases and 2 bases, there was a span of 9 bases. The CDR3 length is 13 residues. Germline V gene lookup returns CDR1 DFQATT and CDR2 SNEGSKA (reference sequence). The CDR3 sequence: CSAGTGTNEKLFF. DNA for the CDR3: TGCAGTGCTGGAACAGGGACTAATGAAAAACTGTTTTTT.

This clonotype was observed at least ten times. The chain employs TRBV7-9 and TRBJ2-3; unclear D gene. V lost 3 bases and J lost 2, with 9 bases in between. The CDR3 contains 14 residues. Germline lookup yields CDR1 SEHNR and CDR2 FQNEAQ (reference sequence). The CDR3 reads CASSFKGDTDTQYF. The CDR3 nucleotides read TGTGCCAGCAGCTTCAAGGGCGACACAGATACGCAGTATTTT.

The V and J genes are TRBV7-8 and TRBJ2-6; D is perhaps TRBD1 (6 bases). From germline, CDR1 is SGHVS and CDR2 FQNEAQ. CDR3 length equals 17 residues. Between the trimmed V and J ends, which lost 5 bases and 0 bases, there was a span of 14 bases. The DNA of the CDR3 is TGTGCCAGCAGCCCAGTTGGGGGCCACTCTGGGGCCAACGTCCTGACTTTC. It codes for CASSPVGGHSGANVLTF.

This clonotype was counted many times. The genes are TRBV3-1 and TRBJ1-5; D remains ambiguous. CDR3 length: 13 residues. Trimming stripped 0 bases from V and 8 bases from J, with 8 bases between. Germline V gene data show CDR1 as LGHDT and CDR2 as YNNKEL (reference sequence). CDR3 loop: CASSQEGGKPQHF. The CDR3, as DNA: TGTGCCAGCAGCCAAGAAGGAGGAAAGCCCCAGCATTTT.

This clonotype occurred many times. The V call is TRBV7-9, the J call TRBJ1-2; 8 bases agree with TRBD1. J was trimmed by 8 bases and V by 11 bases; bases with no gene match: 10. In germline, CDR1 is SEHNR, CDR2 FQNEAQ (reference sequence). CDR3 length equals 12 residues. In DNA form, the CDR3 reads TGTGCCGGAGGTGACAGGGGTACCGGCTACACCTTC. Its translation: CAGGDRGTGYTF.

This clonotype was recorded at least ten times. The chain joins TRBV4-3 to TRBJ2-1; D is ambiguous. The germline V gene has CDR1 LGHNA and CDR2 YSLEER. Trimming shortened V by 1 base and J by 3 bases, and 10 bases separated the two germline ends. CDR3 length: 15 amino acids. CDR3 nucleotides: TGCGCCAGCAGCCAAGGAGTGTTCGTCTACAATGAGCAGTTCTTC. Residues: CASSQGVFVYNEQFF.

This clonotype was picked up many times. V and J are TRBV20-1 and TRBJ2-1, with TRBD1 as a possible D gene (6 bases). The CDR3 length is 14 residues. Germline loops: CDR1 DFQATT, CDR2 SNEGSKA (reference sequence). Deletions cut 1 base from V and 5 bases from J, with 12 bases between. CDR3 coding DNA: TGCAGTGCTAGAGCAGCACAGGGAAACAATGAGCAGTTCTTC. Protein sequence: CSARAAQGNNEQFF.

This sequence joins TRBV6-5 and TRBJ1-2, with D hard to call. With 0 bases removed from V and 4 bases from J, the gap between germline ends came to 18 bases. This CDR3 region has 17 residues. Germline values: CDR1 MNHEY, CDR2 SVGAGI. CDR3 bases: TGTGCCAGCAGTTACTCAGGCCCGACATGGGCTGGCTATGGCTACACCTTC. Protein sequence: CASSYSGPTWAGYGYTF.